A selection of T cell receptor beta chains follows, all from one sample in a study of Ad26.COV2.S vaccination and SARS-CoV-2 variants. Profiling relied on immunoSEQ multiplex PCR, and the TCRdb table lists in-frame clones only, not all of them. The data contain roughly 240,000 clones, approximately 88% of them singletons. The source material was peripheral blood, sampled in a trial of Ad26.COV2.S vaccine versus placebo. All receptors come from a person aged 18 to 59 who received the Ad26.COV2.S COVID-19 vaccine or a placebo. Both conserved end residues are part of each CDR3. D genes are given only for firm matches. Size is stated for part of the rows, as once, few or many counts, or as a class when the clone is expanded.

CDR3 protein: CASTGRRSGANVLTF
CDR3 DNA: TGTGCCAGTACAGGAAGGCGGTCTGGGGCCAACGTCCTGACTTTC
clone size: .
D gene: .
CDR3 length: 15
V gene: TRBV19
J gene: TRBJ2-6

CDR3 protein: CASSQEALIFLPNEQFF
CDR3 DNA: TGTGCCAGCAGCCAAGAAGCTCTAATATTTCTTCCCAATGAGCAGTTCTTC
clone size: .
D gene: .
CDR3 length: 17
V gene: TRBV14
J gene: TRBJ2-1

CDR3 protein: CASSQDMTSGRTGELFF
CDR3 DNA: TGCGCCAGCAGCCAAGATATGACTAGCGGGAGAACCGGGGAGCTGTTTTTT
clone size: .
D gene: TRBD2
CDR3 length: 17
V gene: TRBV4-1
J gene: TRBJ2-2

CDR3 protein: CASREGWGTGNEQFF
CDR3 DNA: TGTGCCAGCAGGGAAGGGTGGGGGACGGGCAATGAGCAGTTCTTC
clone size: .
D gene: .
CDR3 length: 15
V gene: TRBV6-1
J gene: TRBJ2-1

CDR3 protein: CTSSQRGQGGNTGELFF
CDR3 DNA: TGCACCAGCAGCCAGAGGGGACAGGGGGGAAACACCGGGGAGCTGTTTTTT
clone size: once
D gene: .
CDR3 length: 17
V gene: TRBV1
J gene: TRBJ2-2

CDR3 protein: CASSYSDRGQTETQYF
CDR3 DNA: TGTGCCAGCAGTTACTCGGACAGGGGGCAGACAGAGACCCAGTACTTC
clone size: .
D gene: TRBD1
CDR3 length: 16
V gene: TRBV6-6
J gene: TRBJ2-5

CDR3 protein: CASSQDRGPGNTIYF
CDR3 DNA: TGTGCCAGCAGCCAGGACAGGGGGCCTGGAAACACCATATATTTT
clone size: .
D gene: TRBD1
CDR3 length: 15
V gene: TRBV7-2
J gene: TRBJ1-3

CDR3 protein: CASRAGHLNTGELFF
CDR3 DNA: TGTGCCAGCAGGGCGGGACACCTGAACACCGGGGAGCTGTTTTTT
clone size: .
D gene: .
CDR3 length: 15
V gene: TRBV2
J gene: TRBJ2-2

CDR3 protein: CASSYSRGGGAKLHEQYF
CDR3 DNA: TGTGCCAGCAGTTACTCGAGAGGCGGGGGGGCAAAGCTCCACGAGCAGTACTTC
clone size: .
D gene: TRBD2
CDR3 length: 18
V gene: TRBV6-2/TRBV6-3
J gene: TRBJ2-7

CDR3 protein: CASRKGTRDRGWGYTF
CDR3 DNA: TGTGCCAGCCGAAAGGGAACACGGGACAGGGGCTGGGGCTACACCTTC
clone size: .
D gene: TRBD1
CDR3 length: 16
V gene: TRBV28
J gene: TRBJ1-2

CDR3 protein: CASSPGQGGEQYF
CDR3 DNA: TGTGCCAGCAGTCCGGGACAGGGAGGCGAGCAGTACTTC
clone size: .
D gene: TRBD1
CDR3 length: 13
V gene: TRBV28
J gene: TRBJ2-7

CDR3 protein: CASSLATAQTQYF
CDR3 DNA: TGCGCCAGCAGCTTGGCGACAGCTCAGACCCAGTACTTC
clone size: .
D gene: .
CDR3 length: 13
V gene: TRBV5-1
J gene: TRBJ2-5